This record covers a single T cell receptor (beta chain). The sample is drawn from a study of T cell changes during pregnancy in multiple sclerosis. Profiled with immunoSEQ multiplex PCR; TCRdb holds only in-frame clones, not every one. The table has more than 35,000 clones, roughly 87% seen once. This receptor was identified in a female donor in good health, enrolled as a control in a pregnancy study. Sequencing used CD4+ T cells from peripheral blood mononuclear cells, obtained after pregnancy.

This CDR3 is CASSSSGGGYEQYF. In nucleotides, the CDR3 is TGCGCCAGCAGCTCGAGCGGGGGGGGGTACGAGCAGTACTTC. V is TRBV5-1 and J is TRBJ2-7; 10 nucleotides align to TRBD2. The CDR3 is 14 amino acids. Germline values: CDR1 SGHRS, CDR2 YFSETQ. V trimming: 3 bases; J trimming: 4 bases; junction bases outside the gene matches: 4. Variable domain in full (rest from reference TRBV5-1 and TRBJ2-7): KAGVTQTPRYLIKTRGQQVTLSCSPISGHRSVSWYQQTPGQGLQFLFEYFSETQRNKGNFPGRFSGRQFSNSRSEMNVSTLELGDSALYLCASSSSGGGYEQYFGPGTRLTVT.